A selection of T cell receptor beta chains follows, all from one sample in a study of blood T cells in healthy people across ages. TCRdb called the 5' RACE reads again in MiXCR, with one record for every CDR3 protein. Here the sample spans roughly 800,000 distinct CDR3 sequences, 55% to 75% being singletons. The material sequenced was blood. These receptors were taken from a man younger than 45 in good health. The CDR3 runs from the conserved cysteine through the conserved F or W. Each record gives: V gene, clone size, J gene, D gene, CDR3 protein, CDR3 DNA. A D gene is named only where the DNA matches it firmly. Clone size is given for some rows only: seen once, a few or many times, or a class if the clone is expanded.

TRBV4-3,NA,TRBJ2-1,NA,CASSQDPSWDEQFF,TGCGCCAGCAGCCAAGATCCTAGTTGGGATGAGCAGTTCTTC
TRBV7-9,few,TRBJ2-3,TRBD1,CASSPRGQSTDTQYF,TGTGCCAGCAGCCCAAGGGGACAGAGCACAGATACGCAGTATTTT
TRBV20-1,NA,TRBJ2-7,TRBD1,CSARVRTGPYEQYF,TGCAGTGCTAGAGTCCGGACAGGGCCTTATGAGCAGTACTTC
TRBV11-2,few,TRBJ2-1,NA,CASSFPDEQFF,TGTGCCAGCAGCTTCCCGGATGAGCAGTTCTTC
TRBV12-3/TRBV12-4,NA,TRBJ2-7,NA,CASTETGSEQYF,TGTGCCAGCACCGAGACAGGATCCGAGCAGTACTTC
TRBV11-1,NA,TRBJ2-3,NA,CASSVLPAGETISSTDTQYF,TGTGCCAGCAGCGTCCTCCCGGCGGGTGAAACCATTTCTAGCACAGATACGCAGTATTTT
TRBV9,NA,TRBJ2-1,TRBD2,CASSVGLAGGYEQFF,TGTGCCAGCAGCGTAGGCCTAGCGGGAGGGTATGAGCAGTTCTTC
TRBV6-6,few,TRBJ1-4,NA,CASSYGATNEKLFF,TGTGCCAGCAGTTACGGTGCAACTAATGAAAAACTGTTTTTT
TRBV4-1,NA,TRBJ2-7,NA,CASRYPGGIRSYEQYF,TGCGCCAGCAGGTACCCGGGGGGCATTCGCTCCTACGAGCAGTACTTC
TRBV28,few,TRBJ2-7,TRBD1,CASSPTGTPDEQYF,TGTGCCAGCAGTCCGACAGGGACCCCTGACGAGCAGTACTTC
TRBV14,NA,TRBJ2-7,NA,CASSQRGSPYYEQYF,TGTGCCAGCAGCCAACGGGGCTCTCCTTACTACGAGCAGTACTTC
TRBV4-3,once,TRBJ2-2,TRBD2,CASSQSGGRVTGELFF,TGCGCCAGCAGCCAGTCTGGCGGGAGGGTCACCGGGGAGCTGTTTTTT
TRBV5-1,NA,TRBJ1-1,NA,CASSFGRGGSEAFF,TGCGCCAGCAGCTTCGGAAGAGGCGGCTCTGAAGCTTTCTTT
TRBV21-1,NA,TRBJ2-1,NA,CASSKKLELAGVENEQFF,TGTGCCAGCAGCAAAAAGCTTGAACTAGCGGGAGTAGAGAATGAGCAGTTCTTC
TRBV29-1,few,TRBJ2-5,TRBD2,CSVEDPIGLANQETQYF,TGCAGCGTTGAAGACCCCATCGGACTAGCGAACCAAGAGACCCAGTACTTC
TRBV20-1,NA,TRBJ2-5,TRBD2,CSASYTSGAETQYF,TGCAGTGCTAGTTATACCAGCGGGGCGGAGACCCAGTACTTC
TRBV5-6,NA,TRBJ1-1,NA,CASSRRETTEAFF,TGTGCCAGCAGCCGCAGGGAAACCACTGAAGCTTTCTTT
TRBV2,NA,TRBJ2-1,NA,CASLLFENEQFF,TGTGCCAGTTTGCTCTTTGAAAATGAGCAGTTCTTC
TRBV20-1,NA,TRBJ2-7,NA,CSARDADRYEQYF,TGCAGTGCTAGAGATGCCGATCGCTACGAGCAGTACTTC
TRBV25-1,NA,TRBJ2-3,TRBD2,CASSTGTSGSTDTQYF,TGTGCCAGCAGTACCGGGACTAGCGGCAGCACAGATACGCAGTATTTT
TRBV9,NA,TRBJ1-1,NA,CASSVRIGTEAFF,TGTGCCAGCAGCGTCAGGATCGGGACTGAAGCTTTCTTT
TRBV4-3,few,TRBJ2-1,NA,CASSQVLARSYNEQFF,TGCGCCAGCAGCCAAGTCCTAGCGAGGTCCTACAATGAGCAGTTCTTC
TRBV6-2/TRBV6-3,NA,TRBJ1-5,NA,CASRPTVAQPQHF,TGTGCCAGCAGGCCTACAGTCGCTCAGCCCCAGCATTTT
TRBV27,NA,TRBJ2-3,NA,CASSFLVETDTQYF,TGTGCCAGCAGTTTTCTGGTGGAGACAGATACGCAGTATTTT
TRBV6-2/TRBV6-3,NA,TRBJ2-1,TRBD2,CASSPRGPGFPYTSGINNEQFF,TGTGCCAGCAGCCCTAGGGGCCCGGGGTTTCCTTATACTAGCGGGATTAACAATGAGCAGTTCTTC
TRBV28,few,TRBJ2-1,NA,CASSLGELNYNEQFF,TGTGCCAGCAGTTTGGGCGAACTTAACTACAATGAGCAGTTCTTC
TRBV29-1,NA,TRBJ2-1,TRBD1,CSVEARAQGSYNEQFF,TGCAGCGTTGAAGCCCGGGCACAGGGGTCCTACAATGAGCAGTTCTTC
TRBV7-9,NA,TRBJ1-1,NA,CASSMGVSTEAFF,TGTGCCAGCAGTATGGGGGTCTCGACTGAAGCTTTCTTT
TRBV7-9,NA,TRBJ2-5,NA,CASSSSVGIRETQYF,TGTGCCAGCAGCTCTAGTGTCGGGATTCGCGAGACCCAGTACTTC
TRBV24-1,NA,TRBJ2-7,NA,CATSDPGSWEQYF,TGTGCCACCAGTGACCCCGGGAGTTGGGAGCAGTACTTC
TRBV7-9,NA,TRBJ1-2,NA,CASSWGTGPNYGYTF,TGTGCCAGCAGCTGGGGAACAGGGCCTAACTATGGCTACACCTTC
TRBV10-3,NA,TRBJ1-1,NA,CAISQMNTEAFF,TGTGCCATCAGTCAGATGAACACTGAAGCTTTCTTT
TRBV6-2/TRBV6-3,NA,TRBJ2-7,TRBD1,CASRPLDRVYEQYF,TGTGCCAGCAGACCTCTAGACAGGGTCTACGAGCAGTACTTC
TRBV10-3,NA,TRBJ1-4,TRBD1,CAISESDRADEKLFF,TGTGCCATCAGTGAGTCGGACAGGGCGGATGAAAAACTGTTTTTT
TRBV12-3/TRBV12-4,NA,TRBJ1-1,NA,CASSMTAGAEAFF,TGTGCCAGCAGCATGACAGCTGGCGCTGAAGCTTTCTTT
TRBV12-3/TRBV12-4,NA,TRBJ2-1,TRBD2,CASQGSGNEQFF,TGTGCCAGTCAAGGTAGCGGGAATGAGCAGTTCTTC
TRBV6-6,NA,TRBJ2-5,TRBD2,CASSPSGRAYNEQYF,TGTGCCAGCAGCCCGAGCGGGAGGGCCTACAATGAGCAGTACTTC
TRBV29-1,NA,TRBJ2-5,NA,CSVVTEIAEYF,TGCAGCGTTGTGACGGAGATTGCGGAGTACTTC
TRBV5-1,few,TRBJ2-7,NA,CASSLGSGRFYEQYF,TGCGCCAGCAGCTTGGGATCAGGGAGATTCTACGAGCAGTACTTC
TRBV6-5,NA,TRBJ2-5,TRBD2,CASSRGTSGRETQYF,TGTGCCAGCAGCCGCGGGACTAGCGGGAGAGAGACCCAGTACTTC
TRBV24-1,NA,TRBJ2-3,NA,CATSEPWVDTQYF,TGTGCCACCAGTGAGCCGTGGGTTGATACGCAGTATTTT
TRBV7-8,few,TRBJ1-2,TRBD1,CASSTDGTGLRANYTF,TGTGCCAGCAGCACCGATGGGACAGGCTTGAGGGCTAACTACACCTTC
TRBV4-3,few,TRBJ1-2,NA,CASSQGQRISGYTF,TGCGCCAGCAGCCAAGGGCAGAGGATCTCGGGCTACACCTTC
TRBV27,NA,TRBJ2-3,NA,CASSPRQGRLAGTYTDTQYF,TGTGCCAGCAGTCCTCGACAGGGGAGGCTAGCGGGAACTTACACAGATACGCAGTATTTT
TRBV2,NA,TRBJ1-2,NA,CASHPQPRGDYGYTF,TGTGCCAGCCACCCTCAACCACGGGGGGACTATGGCTACACCTTC
TRBV28,NA,TRBJ2-3,TRBD2,CASWGGLAGESDTQYF,TGTGCCAGCTGGGGCGGGCTAGCGGGAGAGTCGGATACGCAGTATTTT
TRBV3-1,NA,TRBJ2-6,TRBD1,CASSTGQGGWNGANVLTF,TGTGCCAGCAGCACGGGACAGGGCGGTTGGAATGGGGCCAACGTCCTGACTTTC
TRBV20-1,NA,TRBJ1-4,NA,CSARGAGKTTNEKLFF,TGCAGTGCGCGCGGAGCAGGGAAAACAACTAATGAAAAACTGTTTTTT
TRBV6-2/TRBV6-3,NA,TRBJ1-2,NA,CASSYAATEGNYGYTF,TGTGCCAGCAGTTACGCGGCGACAGAAGGAAACTATGGCTACACCTTC
TRBV20-1,NA,TRBJ1-5,TRBD1,CSAPTGTGNNQPQHF,TGCAGTGCCCCAACCGGGACAGGGAATAATCAGCCCCAGCATTTT
TRBV29-1,NA,TRBJ1-1,NA,CSVEGPGTEAFF,TGCAGCGTTGAAGGGCCGGGCACTGAAGCTTTCTTT
TRBV11-2,NA,TRBJ2-7,NA,CASSSPMRSYEQYF,TGTGCCAGCAGCTCGCCAATGAGATCCTACGAGCAGTACTTC
TRBV12-3/TRBV12-4,few,TRBJ1-2,NA,CASSQRGDGYTF,TGTGCCAGCAGTCAAAGGGGGGATGGCTACACCTTC
TRBV20-1,few,TRBJ2-3,NA,CSARDERDTQYF,TGCAGTGCTAGAGATGAGAGGGATACGCAGTATTTT
TRBV20-1,few,TRBJ2-3,NA,CSATGRVGLARDTQYF,TGCAGTGCAACCGGTCGGGTAGGGCTAGCTCGAGATACGCAGTATTTT